Sequencing of this T cell receptor beta chain was carried out in a study of cytomegalovirus exposure and HLA in healthy donors. Study details: Early released data comprised 80 million to 90 million unique TCRs from HLA-typed donors.

Germline lookup yields CDR1 DFQATT and CDR2 SNEGSKA (reference sequence). The CDR3 runs 10 residues. With 5 bases removed from V and 5 bases from J, the gap between germline ends came to 6 bases. It was with 60 Vbeta and 13 Jbeta primers that the PCR ran. This table comes from immunoSEQ multiplex PCR, and its TCRdb copy is limited to in-frame clones, with some not included. The sample shows approximately 130,000 clones, approximately 78% of them seen only once. The sample comprised PBMCs. This chain connects TRBV20-1 to TRBJ1-2, with unresolved D. The source of this sequence is a woman in her forties or fifties in good health and CMV-seropositive. The CDR3 sequence: CSAREYGYTF. DNA for the CDR3: TGCAGTGCTCGGGAGTATGGCTACACCTTC.